Included here is one T cell receptor beta chain sequence, with context. Its antigen is as yet unknown. The source of the sample is a study of somatic mutations in cytotoxic T cells in rheumatoid arthritis. Study summary: Blood from the patient (roughly 30 ml EDTA) was drawn right after diagnosis, pretreatment.

TCRdb's table, derived via immunoSEQ multiplex PCR, lists solely in-frame clones and lacks some. Of 25,000 to 30,000 clones listed, around 87% are singletons. Positively selected by magnetic beads, CD4+ and CD8+ cells were purity-checked by flow cytometry. Whole-study results and caveats: The authors did not adjust the slight TRBV07 underrepresentation in rheumatoid arthritis patients for multiple comparisons. Clonality of CD8+ T cells, which was compared between rheumatoid arthritis patients and age-matched healthy controls, did not differ significantly.

Trimming pared 5 bases from V and 6 bases from J, leaving 20 bases between. Germline assignment: CDR1 SEHNR and CDR2 FQNEAQ (reference sequence). CDR3 length: 16 amino acids. The sequenced material came from CD8+ T cells sorted from blood. This chain links TRBV7-9 with TRBJ2-1; D possibly corresponds to TRBD1 (6 bases). This receptor was identified in an adult with rheumatoid arthritis. The CDR3 is CASSPRRDKGRNEQFF. The DNA of the CDR3 is TGTGCCAGCAGCCCACGAAGGGACAAGGGCCGCAATGAGCAGTTCTTC.